This T cell receptor beta chain stems from a study of T cell changes during pregnancy in multiple sclerosis (dated by TCRdb to 2018 to 2020). Regarding the research as a whole: In women with multiple sclerosis, the researchers looked at how the T cell repertoire shifted as pregnancy progressed.

On this clone itself: There is no known antigen for this receptor. Base qualities were left out, and no much larger clone turns up one base away.

The library was made by the immunoSEQ multiplex PCR assay. Held by TCRdb, this immuneACCESS table contains in-frame sequences only and omits some clones. Under half of the omission traces to an unresolved V gene where checked; the cause of the rest is unknown. This sample is represented by about 110,000 clones; 90% to 95% of them were singletons. Together, the top ten hold around 3.5% of the sample. The sequence was collected from a female donor with multiple sclerosis, enrolled in a pregnancy study. The input for sequencing was peripheral blood, taken after pregnancy.

The sequenced DNA: TGTGCCAGCTCACCACTGGGCAACACCGGGGAGCTGTTTTTT. This is translated as CASSPLGNTGELFF. The sequence links TRBV18 to TRBJ2-2; the D gene cannot be named for sure. A distance of 5 bases separates the germline ends of V and J, which lose 1 base and 2 bases respectively. The CDR3 has 14 amino acids, counting the end cysteine and phenylalanine. CDR3 DNA only is kept here, 42 bases in frame from base 1. The germline V gene sets CDR1 to KGHSH and CDR2 to LQKENI.